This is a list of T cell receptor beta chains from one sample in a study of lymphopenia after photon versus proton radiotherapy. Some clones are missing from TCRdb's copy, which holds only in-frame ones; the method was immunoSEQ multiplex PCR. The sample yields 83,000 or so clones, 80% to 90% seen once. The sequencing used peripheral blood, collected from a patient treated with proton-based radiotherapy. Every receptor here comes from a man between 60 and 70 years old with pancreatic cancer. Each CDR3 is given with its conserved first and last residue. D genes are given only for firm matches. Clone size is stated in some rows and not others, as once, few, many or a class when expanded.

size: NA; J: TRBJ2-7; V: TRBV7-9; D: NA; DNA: TGTGCCAGCAGTACCGACAGCTACGAGCAGTACTTC; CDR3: CASSTDSYEQYF
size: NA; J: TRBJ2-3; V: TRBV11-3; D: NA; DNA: TGTGCCAGCAGCGCCGGCGGGCGGGGCACAGATACGCAGTATTTT; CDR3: CASSAGGRGTDTQYF
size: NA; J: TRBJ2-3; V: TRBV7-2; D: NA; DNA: TGTGCCAGCAGCTTAGTTCCCAGCACAGATACGCAGTATTTT; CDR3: CASSLVPSTDTQYF
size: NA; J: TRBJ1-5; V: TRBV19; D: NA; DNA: TGTGCCAGTTTTAAACAGGGTACCAATCAGCCCCAGCATTTT; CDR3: CASFKQGTNQPQHF
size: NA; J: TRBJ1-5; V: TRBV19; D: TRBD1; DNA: TGTGCCCCGCGGGACAGGGACATATATAGCAATCAGCCCCAGCATTTT; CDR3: CAPRDRDIYSNQPQHF
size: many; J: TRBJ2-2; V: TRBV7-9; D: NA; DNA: TGTGCCAGCAGCTCAAGTCGGGGGACCGGGGAGCTGTTTTTT; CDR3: CASSSSRGTGELFF
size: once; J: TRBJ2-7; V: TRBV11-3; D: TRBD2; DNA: TGTGCCAGCAGTACATGGGCTAGCGGAGCCTACGAGCAGTACTTC; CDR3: CASSTWASGAYEQYF
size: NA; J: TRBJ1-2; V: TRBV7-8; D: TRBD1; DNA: TGTGCCAGCAGCCTGGGGACAGTTAACTATGGCTACACCTTC; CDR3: CASSLGTVNYGYTF
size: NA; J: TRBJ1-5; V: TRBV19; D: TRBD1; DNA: TGTGCCAGTACCAGCAGGGGGGTCACAGGGATAAATCAGCCCCAGCATTTT; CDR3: CASTSRGVTGINQPQHF
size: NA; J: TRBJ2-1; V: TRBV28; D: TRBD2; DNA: TGTGCCAGCAGTTCTGACACCACTAGCGGGAGAGGCGGTGAGCAGTTCTTC; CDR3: CASSSDTTSGRGGEQFF
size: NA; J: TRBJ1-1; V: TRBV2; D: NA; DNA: TGTGCCAGCATGAAGGGGCCCTCAGGGAACACTGAAGCTTTCTTT; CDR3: CASMKGPSGNTEAFF
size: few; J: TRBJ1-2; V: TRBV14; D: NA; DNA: TGTGCCAGCAGCACGAACCGGGTCAATGGCTACACCTTC; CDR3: CASSTNRVNGYTF
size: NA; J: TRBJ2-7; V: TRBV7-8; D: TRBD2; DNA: TGTGCCAGCAGCTTAGGGACTAGCGGACCCTACGAGCAGTACTTC; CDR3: CASSLGTSGPYEQYF
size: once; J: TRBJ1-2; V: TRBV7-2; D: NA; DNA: TGTGCCAGCAGCTTAAACGGAGTCTATGGCTACACCTTC; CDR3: CASSLNGVYGYTF
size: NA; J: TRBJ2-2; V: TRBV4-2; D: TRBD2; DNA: TGTGCCAGCAGCCAAGATCCGGGACTAGCGGTTACCGGGGAGCTGTTTTTT; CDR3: CASSQDPGLAVTGELFF
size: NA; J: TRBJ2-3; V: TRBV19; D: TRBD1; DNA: TGTGCCACCAAGGACAGGCTCACAGATACGCAGTATTTT; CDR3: CATKDRLTDTQYF
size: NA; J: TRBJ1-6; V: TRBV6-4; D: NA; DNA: TGTGCCAGCAGACAGGGCAATTCACCCCTCCACTTT; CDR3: CASRQGNSPLHF
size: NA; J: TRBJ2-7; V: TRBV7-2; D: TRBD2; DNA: TGTGCCAGCAGCCCCCGGATTGGGGGAGGGGCACGTGAGCAGTACTTC; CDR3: CASSPRIGGGAREQYF
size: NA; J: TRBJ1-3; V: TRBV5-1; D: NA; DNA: TGCGCCAGCAGCTTGGGTGGATTCTCTGGAAACACCATATATTTT; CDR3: CASSLGGFSGNTIYF
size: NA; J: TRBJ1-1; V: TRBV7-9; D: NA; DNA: TGTGCCAGCAGCTTAGTGTCTGGGGGATCTGAAGCTTTCTTT; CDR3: CASSLVSGGSEAFF
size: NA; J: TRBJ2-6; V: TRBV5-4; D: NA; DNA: TGTGCCAGCAGCGGCGCTCAAGGTGGGGCCAACGTCCTGACTTTC; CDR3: CASSGAQGGANVLTF
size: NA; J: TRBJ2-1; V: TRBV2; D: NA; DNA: TGTGCCAGCAGTGACCAGGGGACTACCGGGGATGAGCAGTTCTTC; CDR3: CASSDQGTTGDEQFF
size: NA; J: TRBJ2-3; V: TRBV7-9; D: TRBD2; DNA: TGTGCCAGCAGCTTAGCCTTACTAGCGGACAAGACAGATACGCAGTATTTT; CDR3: CASSLALLADKTDTQYF
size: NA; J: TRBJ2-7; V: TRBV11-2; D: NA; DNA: TGTGCCAGCAGCTTAGAAGAGGGAATTGGCGAGCAGTACTTC; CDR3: CASSLEEGIGEQYF
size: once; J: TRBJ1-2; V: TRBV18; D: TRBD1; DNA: TGTGCCAGCTCGCGAGAGAACAGGGGGTTCGAGGATGGCTACACCTTC; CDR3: CASSRENRGFEDGYTF
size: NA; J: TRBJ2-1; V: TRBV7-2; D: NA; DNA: TGTGCCAGCAGCTTAAGAGGGAGCTCCTACAATGAGCAGTTCTTC; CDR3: CASSLRGSSYNEQFF
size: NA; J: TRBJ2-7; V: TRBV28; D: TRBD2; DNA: TGTGCCAGCACCTTCCTAGCGGGAGGCCCCTACGAGCAGTACTTC; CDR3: CASTFLAGGPYEQYF
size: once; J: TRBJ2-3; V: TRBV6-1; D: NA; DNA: TGTGCCAGCAGTGAAGCAGATACGCAGTATTTT; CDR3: CASSEADTQYF
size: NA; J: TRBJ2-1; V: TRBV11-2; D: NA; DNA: TGTGCCAGCTTGGCATCTAATTCCCCGAGCTCCTACAATGAGCAGTTCTTC; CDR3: CASLASNSPSSYNEQFF
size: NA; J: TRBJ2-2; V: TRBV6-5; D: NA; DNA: TGTGCCAGCGCCAAACCCGGGGTCCACACCGGGGAGCTGTTTTTT; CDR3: CASAKPGVHTGELFF
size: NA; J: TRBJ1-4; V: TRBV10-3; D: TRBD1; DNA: TGTGCCATCAGTGAGTCCCCACAGGGGGCACGGGAAAAACTGTTTTTT; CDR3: CAISESPQGAREKLFF
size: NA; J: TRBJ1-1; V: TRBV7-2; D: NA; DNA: TGTGCCAGCAGCTTATCAGTGAACACTGAAGCTTTCTTT; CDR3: CASSLSVNTEAFF
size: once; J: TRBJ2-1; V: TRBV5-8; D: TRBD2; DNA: TGTGCCAGCAGCTTGGGCGGGAGGGCCAATAATGAGCAGTTCTTC; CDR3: CASSLGGRANNEQFF
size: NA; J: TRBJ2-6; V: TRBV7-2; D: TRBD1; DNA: TGTGCCAGCAGCCCTCCACAGGGGGTTAGGGTGTATGGGGCCAACGTCCTGACTTTC; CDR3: CASSPPQGVRVYGANVLTF
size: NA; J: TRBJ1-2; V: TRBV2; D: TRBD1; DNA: TGTGCCAGCAGTGCCACTCCTCGACAGGGAACTGGCTACACCTTC; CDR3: CASSATPRQGTGYTF
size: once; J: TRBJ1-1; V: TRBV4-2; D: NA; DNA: TGTGCCAGCAGCCCGGGACACCCGAACACTGAAGCTTTCTTT; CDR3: CASSPGHPNTEAFF
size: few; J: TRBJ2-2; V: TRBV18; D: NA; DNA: TGTGCCAGCTCGCCATACTTGGTCGAAACCGGGGAGCTGTTTTTT; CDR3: CASSPYLVETGELFF
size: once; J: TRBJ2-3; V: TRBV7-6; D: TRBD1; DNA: TGTGCCAGCAGCCCGGGACAGAAACTCACAGATACGCAGTATTTT; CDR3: CASSPGQKLTDTQYF
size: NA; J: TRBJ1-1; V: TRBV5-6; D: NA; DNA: TGTGCCAGCAGCCGCGTATGGGACACTGAAGCTTTCTTT; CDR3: CASSRVWDTEAFF
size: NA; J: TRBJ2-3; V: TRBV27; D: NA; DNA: TGTGCCAGCAGCATCCAGGCAAGTACAGATACGCAGTATTTT; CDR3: CASSIQASTDTQYF
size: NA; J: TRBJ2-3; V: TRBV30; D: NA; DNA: TGTGCCTGGCGCGTCGCAGATACGCAGTATTTT; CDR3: CAWRVADTQYF
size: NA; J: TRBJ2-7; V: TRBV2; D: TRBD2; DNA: TGTGCCAGCACGTACAGCGCGGGAGGCTACGAGCAGTACTTC; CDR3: CASTYSAGGYEQYF
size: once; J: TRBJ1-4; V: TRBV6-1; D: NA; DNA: TGTGCCAGCAGTGAAGCGCCCCAGGTCCGGGAAAAACTGTTTTTT; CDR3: CASSEAPQVREKLFF
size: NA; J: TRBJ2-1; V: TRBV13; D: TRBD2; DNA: TGTGCCAGCAGAGCAACTAGCGCCTCCTACAATGAGCAGTTCTTC; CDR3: CASRATSASYNEQFF
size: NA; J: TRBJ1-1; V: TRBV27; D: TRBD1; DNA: TGTGCCAGCAGACCGGGGACAGCGAGCTATTTTGAAGCTTTCTTT; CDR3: CASRPGTASYFEAFF
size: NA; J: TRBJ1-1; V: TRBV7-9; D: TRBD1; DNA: TGTGCCAGCAGCTTACCAAGAACAGACAGGGTTAGGGCGTCTTTCTTT; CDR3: CASSLPRTDRVRASFF
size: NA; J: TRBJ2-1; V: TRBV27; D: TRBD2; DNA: TGTGCCAGCAGTTCGCTGGGACTAGCGGTTTACAATGAGCAGTTCTTC; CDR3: CASSSLGLAVYNEQFF
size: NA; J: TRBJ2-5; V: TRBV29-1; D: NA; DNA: TGCAGCGTTGACGCCGGGGATAGCCAGTACTTC; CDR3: CSVDAGDSQYF